This T cell receptor beta chain was identified during a study of graft-versus-host responses after intestinal transplantation. Study summary: Isolated intestinal, liver-intestinal, or multivisceral transplants had been given to the recipients. The recipients all started with anti-thymocyte globulin induction and then took tacrolimus and steroids for about 3 years. Study-level findings and limits: Allografts of patients with graft-donor T cell macrochimerism showed high graft-versus-host to host-versus-graft clone ratios. In recipient marrow, GvH clones were found, and some appeared first in ileum or blood.

Only in-frame clones appear in the TCRdb table, and some are missing; sequencing was by immunoSEQ multiplex PCR. Of fewer than 90,000 clones in the sample, 94% were seen once. As for this clone: Antigen unknown.

The sequence came from a human donor who was the organ donor for an intestinal transplant. This sample comprised unstimulated CD4+ T cells sorted from spleen or lymph node cells, obtained before transplant.

The CDR3 loop reads CASSWDSSYNSPLHF. CDR3 DNA sequence: TGTGCCAGCAGCTGGGACAGCTCCTATAATTCACCCCTCCACTTT. The chain employs TRBV7-9 and TRBJ1-6, with 7 bases lining up with TRBD1. J was trimmed by 0 bases and V by 4 bases; bases with no gene match: 0. Germline V gives CDR1 SEHNR, CDR2 FQNEAQ (reference sequence). This CDR3 spans 15 amino acids.